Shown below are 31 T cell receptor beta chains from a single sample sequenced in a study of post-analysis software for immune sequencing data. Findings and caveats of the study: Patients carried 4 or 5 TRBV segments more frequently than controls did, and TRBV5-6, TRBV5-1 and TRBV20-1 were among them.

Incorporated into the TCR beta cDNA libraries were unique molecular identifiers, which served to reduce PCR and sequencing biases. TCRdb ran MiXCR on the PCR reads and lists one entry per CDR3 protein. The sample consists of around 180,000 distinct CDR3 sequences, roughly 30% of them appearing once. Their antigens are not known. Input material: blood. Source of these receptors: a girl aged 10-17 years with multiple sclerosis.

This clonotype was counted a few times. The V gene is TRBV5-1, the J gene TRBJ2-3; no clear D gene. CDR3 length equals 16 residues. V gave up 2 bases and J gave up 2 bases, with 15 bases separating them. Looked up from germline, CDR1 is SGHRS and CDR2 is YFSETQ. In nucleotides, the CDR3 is TGCGCCAGCAGCTTTTCGCTCCGCAGCTTCACAGATACGCAGTATTTT. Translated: CASSFSLRSFTDTQYF.

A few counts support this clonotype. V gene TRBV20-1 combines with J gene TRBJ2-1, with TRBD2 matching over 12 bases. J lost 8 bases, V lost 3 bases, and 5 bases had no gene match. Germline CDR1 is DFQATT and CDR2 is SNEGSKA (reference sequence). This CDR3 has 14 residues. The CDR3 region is CSARTSGSLDEQFF. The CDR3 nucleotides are TGCAGTGCTAGGACTAGCGGGAGTCTCGATGAGCAGTTCTTC.

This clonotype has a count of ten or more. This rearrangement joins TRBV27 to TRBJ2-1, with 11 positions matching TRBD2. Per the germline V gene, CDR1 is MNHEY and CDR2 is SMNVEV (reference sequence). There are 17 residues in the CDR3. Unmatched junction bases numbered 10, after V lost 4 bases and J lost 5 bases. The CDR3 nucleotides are TGTGCCAGCAGTTCAAAGCCGGGACTAGCGGCCCACAATGAGCAGTTCTTC. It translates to CASSSKPGLAAHNEQFF.

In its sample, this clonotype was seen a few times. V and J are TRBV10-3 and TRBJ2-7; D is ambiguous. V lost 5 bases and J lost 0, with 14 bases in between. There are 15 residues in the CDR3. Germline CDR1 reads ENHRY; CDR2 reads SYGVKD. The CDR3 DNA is TGTGCCATCAGTCCTGGGGATATAAGCTCCTACGAGCAGTACTTC. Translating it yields CAISPGDISSYEQYF.

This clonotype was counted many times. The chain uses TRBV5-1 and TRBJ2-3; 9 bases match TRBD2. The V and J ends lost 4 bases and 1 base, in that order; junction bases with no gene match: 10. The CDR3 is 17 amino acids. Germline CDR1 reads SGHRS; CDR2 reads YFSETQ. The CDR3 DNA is TGCGCCAGCAGCCTAGAGTTAGCGGGAGTCGGCACAGATACGCAGTATTTT. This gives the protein CASSLELAGVGTDTQYF.

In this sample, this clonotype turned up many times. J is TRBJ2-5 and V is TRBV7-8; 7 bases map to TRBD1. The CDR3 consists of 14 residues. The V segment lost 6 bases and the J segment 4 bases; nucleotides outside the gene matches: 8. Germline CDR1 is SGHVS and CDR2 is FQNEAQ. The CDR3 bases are TGTGCCAGCAGTTCCGCCGGGACAGTAGAGACCCAGTACTTC. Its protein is CASSSAGTVETQYF.

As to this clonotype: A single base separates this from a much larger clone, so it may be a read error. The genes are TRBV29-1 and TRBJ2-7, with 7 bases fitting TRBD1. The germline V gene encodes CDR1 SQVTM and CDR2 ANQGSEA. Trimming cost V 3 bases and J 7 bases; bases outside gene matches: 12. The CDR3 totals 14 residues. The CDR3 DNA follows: TGCAGCGTTGACTGGGGACAGAGGGTTGGAGAGCAGTACTTC. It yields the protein CSVDWGQRVGEQYF.

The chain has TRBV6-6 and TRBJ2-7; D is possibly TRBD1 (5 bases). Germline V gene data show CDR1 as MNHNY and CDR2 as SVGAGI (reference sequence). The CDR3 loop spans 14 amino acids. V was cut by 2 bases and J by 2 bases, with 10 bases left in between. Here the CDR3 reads CASSYVPDTYEQYF. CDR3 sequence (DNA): TGTGCCAGCAGTTACGTACCGGACACCTACGAGCAGTACTTC.

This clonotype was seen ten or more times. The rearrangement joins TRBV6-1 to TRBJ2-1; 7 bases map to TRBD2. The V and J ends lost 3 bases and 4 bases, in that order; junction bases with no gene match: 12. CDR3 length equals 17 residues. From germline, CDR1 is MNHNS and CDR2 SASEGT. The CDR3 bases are TGTGCCAGCAGTGAGGAGGCTAGCGGATTTGATTACAATGAGCAGTTCTTC. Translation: CASSEEASGFDYNEQFF.

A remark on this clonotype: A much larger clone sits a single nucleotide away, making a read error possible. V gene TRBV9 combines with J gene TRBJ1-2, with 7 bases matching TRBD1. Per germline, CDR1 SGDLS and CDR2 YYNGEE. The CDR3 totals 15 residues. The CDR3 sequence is CANSVAGQPSYGYTF. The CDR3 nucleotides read TGTGCCAACAGCGTAGCGGGACAGCCTAGCTATGGCTACACCTTC.

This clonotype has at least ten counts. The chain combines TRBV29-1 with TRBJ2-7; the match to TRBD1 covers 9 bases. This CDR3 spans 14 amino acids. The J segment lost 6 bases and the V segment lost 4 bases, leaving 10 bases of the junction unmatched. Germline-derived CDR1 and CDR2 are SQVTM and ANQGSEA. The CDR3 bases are TGCAGCGTTGGACCCCGGACAGGGGTAAGCGAGCAGTACTTC. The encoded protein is CSVGPRTGVSEQYF.

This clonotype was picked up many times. The CDR3 region is CASSYVAGADTQYF. The CDR3 DNA follows: TGTGCCAGCAGTTACGTAGCGGGAGCGGATACGCAGTATTTT. This chain connects TRBV28 to TRBJ2-3; 9 positions agree with TRBD2. The CDR3 covers 14 residues. Per germline, CDR1 MDHEN and CDR2 SYDVKM. V was clipped by 4 bases and J by 6 bases; unmatched bases: 5.

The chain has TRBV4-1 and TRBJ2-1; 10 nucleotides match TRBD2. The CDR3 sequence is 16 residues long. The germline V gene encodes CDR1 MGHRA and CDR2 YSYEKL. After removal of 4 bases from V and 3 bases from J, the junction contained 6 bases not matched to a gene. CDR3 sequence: CASSRLGLASYNEQFF. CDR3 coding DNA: TGCGCCAGCAGCCGCCTGGGACTAGCGAGCTACAATGAGCAGTTCTTC.

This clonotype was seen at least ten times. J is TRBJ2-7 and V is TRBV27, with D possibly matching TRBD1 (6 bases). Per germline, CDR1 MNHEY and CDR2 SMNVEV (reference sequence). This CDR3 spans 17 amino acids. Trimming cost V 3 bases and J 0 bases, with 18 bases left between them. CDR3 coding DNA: TGTGCCAGCAGTTTCCATCGAGAGAGGGGGATCTCCTACGAGCAGTACTTC. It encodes CASSFHRERGISYEQYF.

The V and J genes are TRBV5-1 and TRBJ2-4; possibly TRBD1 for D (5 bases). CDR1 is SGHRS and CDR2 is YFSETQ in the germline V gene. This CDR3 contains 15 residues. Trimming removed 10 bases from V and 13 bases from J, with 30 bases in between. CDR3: CAPLKRQFLYNEQYF. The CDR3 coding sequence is TGCGCCCCCCTGAAAAGACAGTTCTTATACAATGAGCAGTACTTC.

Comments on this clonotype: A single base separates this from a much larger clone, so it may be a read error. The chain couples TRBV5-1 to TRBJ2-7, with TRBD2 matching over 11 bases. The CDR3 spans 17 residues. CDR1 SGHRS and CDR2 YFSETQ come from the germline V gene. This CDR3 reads CASSFTSGSSSSYEHYF. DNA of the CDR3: TGCGCCAGCAGCTTCACTAGCGGGAGTTCCAGCTCCTACGAGCATTACTTC.

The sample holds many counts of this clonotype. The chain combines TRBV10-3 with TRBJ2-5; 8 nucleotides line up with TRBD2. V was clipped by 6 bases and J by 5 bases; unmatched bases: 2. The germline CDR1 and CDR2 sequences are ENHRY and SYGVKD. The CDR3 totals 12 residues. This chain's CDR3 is CAISPGGETQYF. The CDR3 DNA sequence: TGTGCCATCAGCCCGGGAGGGGAGACCCAGTACTTC.

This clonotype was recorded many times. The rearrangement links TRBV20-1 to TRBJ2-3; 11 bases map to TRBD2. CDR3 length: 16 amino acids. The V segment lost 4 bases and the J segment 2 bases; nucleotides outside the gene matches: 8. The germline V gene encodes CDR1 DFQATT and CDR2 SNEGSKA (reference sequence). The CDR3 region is CSATRPGLADTDTQYF. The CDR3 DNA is TGCAGTGCTACCCGACCGGGACTAGCGGACACAGATACGCAGTATTTT.

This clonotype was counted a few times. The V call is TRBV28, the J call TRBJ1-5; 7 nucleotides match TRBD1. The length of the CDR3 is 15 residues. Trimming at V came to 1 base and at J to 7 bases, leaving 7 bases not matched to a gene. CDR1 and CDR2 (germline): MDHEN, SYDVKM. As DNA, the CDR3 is TGTGCCAGCAGTTTATCACAGGGGTCAGGGCAGCCCCAGCATTTT. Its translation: CASSLSQGSGQPQHF.

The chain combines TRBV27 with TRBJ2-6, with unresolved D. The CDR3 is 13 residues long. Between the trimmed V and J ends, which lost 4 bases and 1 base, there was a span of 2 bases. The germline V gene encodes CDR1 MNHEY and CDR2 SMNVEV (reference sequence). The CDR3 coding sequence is TGTGCCAGCAGTTCTTCTGGGGCCAACGTCCTGACTTTC. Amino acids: CASSSSGANVLTF.

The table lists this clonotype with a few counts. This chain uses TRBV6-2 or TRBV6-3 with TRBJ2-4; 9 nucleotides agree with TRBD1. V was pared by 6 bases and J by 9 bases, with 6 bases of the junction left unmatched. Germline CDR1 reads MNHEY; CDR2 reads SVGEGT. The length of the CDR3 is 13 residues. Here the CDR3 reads CASRPGQGTIQYF. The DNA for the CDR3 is TGTGCCAGCAGACCGGGACAGGGAACCATTCAGTACTTC.

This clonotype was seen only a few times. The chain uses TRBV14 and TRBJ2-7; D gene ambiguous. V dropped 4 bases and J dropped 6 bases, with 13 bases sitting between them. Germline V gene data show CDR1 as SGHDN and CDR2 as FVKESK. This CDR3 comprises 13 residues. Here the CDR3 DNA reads TGTGCCAGCAGCCCGAAGTGGGGTTCCGAGCAGTACTTC. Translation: CASSPKWGSEQYF.

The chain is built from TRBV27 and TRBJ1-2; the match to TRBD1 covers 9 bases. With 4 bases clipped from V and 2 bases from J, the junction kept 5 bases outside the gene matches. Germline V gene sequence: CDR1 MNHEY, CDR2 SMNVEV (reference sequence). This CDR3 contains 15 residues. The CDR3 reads CASSSPGTGNYGYTF. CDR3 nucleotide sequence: TGTGCCAGCAGTTCCCCCGGGACAGGGAACTATGGCTACACCTTC.

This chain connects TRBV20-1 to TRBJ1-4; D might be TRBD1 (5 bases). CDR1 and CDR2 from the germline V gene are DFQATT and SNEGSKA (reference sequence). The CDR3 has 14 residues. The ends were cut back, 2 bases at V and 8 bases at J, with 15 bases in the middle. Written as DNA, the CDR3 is TGCAGTGCTAGACGCGGGGGGTTTGAGGAAAAACTGTTTTTT. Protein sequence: CSARRGGFEEKLFF.

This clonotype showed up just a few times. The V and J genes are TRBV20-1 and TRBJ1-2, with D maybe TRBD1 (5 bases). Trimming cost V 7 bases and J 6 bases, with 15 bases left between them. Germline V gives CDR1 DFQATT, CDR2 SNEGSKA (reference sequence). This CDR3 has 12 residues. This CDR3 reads CSDGGGPDGYTF. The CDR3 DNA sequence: TGCAGTGACGGGGGGGGACCGGATGGCTACACCTTC.

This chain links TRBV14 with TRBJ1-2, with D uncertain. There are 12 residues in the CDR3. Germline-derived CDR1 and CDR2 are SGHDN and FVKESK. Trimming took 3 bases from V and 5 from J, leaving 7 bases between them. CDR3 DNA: TGTGCCAGCAGCCAGGGAGTGTATGGCTACACCTTC. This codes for CASSQGVYGYTF.

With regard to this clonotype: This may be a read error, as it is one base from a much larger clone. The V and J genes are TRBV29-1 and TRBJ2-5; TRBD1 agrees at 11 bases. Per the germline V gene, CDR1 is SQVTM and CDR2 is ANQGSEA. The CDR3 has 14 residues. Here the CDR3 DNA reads TGCAGCGTTGAAGGGACAGGGGGCAGGCAGACCCGGTACTTC. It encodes CSVEGTGGRQTRYF.

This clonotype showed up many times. DNA for the CDR3: TGTGCCAGCAGCCCACCCGGGACTAGCAATGAGCAGTTCTTC. Protein: CASSPPGTSNEQFF. The rearrangement uses TRBV7-3 and TRBJ2-1; 8 nucleotides match TRBD2. This CDR3 is 14 amino acids long. V was pared by 5 bases and J by 6 bases, with 6 bases of the junction left unmatched. The V gene's germline CDR1 is SGHTA and CDR2 FQGTGA.

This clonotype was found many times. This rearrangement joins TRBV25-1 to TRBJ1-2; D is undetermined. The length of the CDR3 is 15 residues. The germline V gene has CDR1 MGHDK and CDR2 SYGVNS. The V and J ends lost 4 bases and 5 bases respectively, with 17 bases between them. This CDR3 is CASSAPEGAGYGYTF. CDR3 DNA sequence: TGTGCCAGCAGTGCCCCGGAGGGTGCGGGGTATGGCTACACCTTC.

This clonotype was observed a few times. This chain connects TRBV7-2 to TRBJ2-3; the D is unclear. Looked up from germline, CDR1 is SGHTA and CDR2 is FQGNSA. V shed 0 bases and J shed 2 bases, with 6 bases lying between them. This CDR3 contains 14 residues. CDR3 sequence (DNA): TGTGCCAGCAGCTTAGCCACTGCCACAGATACGCAGTATTTT. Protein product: CASSLATATDTQYF. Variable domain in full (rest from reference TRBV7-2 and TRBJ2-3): GAGVSQSPSNKVTEKGKDVELRCDPISGHTALYWYRQSLGQGLEFLIYFQGNSAPDKSGLPSDRFSAERTGGSVSTLTIQRTQQEDSAVYLCASSLATATDTQYFGPGTRLTVL.

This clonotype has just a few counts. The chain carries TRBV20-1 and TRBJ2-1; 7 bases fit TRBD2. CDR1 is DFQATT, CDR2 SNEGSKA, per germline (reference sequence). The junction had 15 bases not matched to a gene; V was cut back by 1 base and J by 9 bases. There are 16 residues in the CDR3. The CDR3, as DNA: TGCAGTGCTAGAGGTCCGGGTACTAGCGTTGACAGTGAGCAGTTCTTC. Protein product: CSARGPGTSVDSEQFF.